The 3 T cell receptor beta chains reported below all come from one sample, sequenced in a study of blood T cell repertoires in COVID-19. TCRdb's table, derived via immunoSEQ multiplex PCR, lists solely in-frame clones and lacks some. Of about 200,000 clones in the sample, 75% to 95% were seen once. Material for sequencing was peripheral blood. These receptors were obtained from a man in his fifties or sixties with acute or convalescent COVID-19.

This chain uses TRBV7-3 with TRBJ1-6, with a tentative D call TRBD1 (5 bases). Germline lookup yields CDR1 SGHTA and CDR2 FQGTGA. The V and J ends lost 3 bases and 7 bases respectively, with 13 bases between them. The CDR3 totals 15 residues. The CDR3 reads CASSLFTGGNSPLHF. CDR3 in DNA: TGTGCCAGCAGCTTGTTCACCGGGGGAAATTCACCCCTCCACTTT.

The J gene is TRBJ2-5, the V gene TRBV10-2; 13 bases fit TRBD2. The CDR3 extends over 16 amino acids. The germline CDR1 and CDR2 sequences are WSHSY and SAAADI. V dropped 6 bases and J dropped 2; count of bases not matched to a gene: 6. This chain's CDR3 is CASSRTSGRIQETQYF. CDR3 nucleotides: TGCGCCAGCAGCAGGACTAGCGGGAGAATACAAGAGACCCAGTACTTC.

This rearrangement joins TRBV3-1 (or the pseudogene TRBV3-2) to TRBJ1-2, with TRBD1 matching 8 bases. V trimming: 6 bases; J trimming: 3 bases; junction bases outside the gene matches: 6. CDR1 is LGHDT and CDR2 is YNNKEL in the germline V gene (reference sequence). This CDR3 is 14 amino acids long. This CDR3 reads CASRSTGADYGYTF. The DNA of the CDR3 is TGTGCCAGCAGATCGACAGGGGCGGACTATGGCTACACCTTC.